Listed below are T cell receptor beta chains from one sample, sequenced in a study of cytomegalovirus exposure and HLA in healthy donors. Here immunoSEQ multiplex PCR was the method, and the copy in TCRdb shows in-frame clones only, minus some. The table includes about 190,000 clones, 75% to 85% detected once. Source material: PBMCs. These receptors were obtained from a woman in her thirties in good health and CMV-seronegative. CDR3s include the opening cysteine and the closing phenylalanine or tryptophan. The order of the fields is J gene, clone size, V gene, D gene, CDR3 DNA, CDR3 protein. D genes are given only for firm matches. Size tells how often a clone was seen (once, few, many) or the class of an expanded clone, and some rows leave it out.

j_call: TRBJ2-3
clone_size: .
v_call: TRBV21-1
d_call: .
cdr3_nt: TGTGCCAGCAGCAAAGTAGCTAGGACTAGCGGGGGGGGCAAGTGTTACACAGATACGCAGTATTTT
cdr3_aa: CASSKVARTSGGGKCYTDTQYF

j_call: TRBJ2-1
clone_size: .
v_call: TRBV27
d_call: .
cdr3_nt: TGTGCCAGCAGTACCCCTAAGAGCTCCTACAATGAGCAGTTCTTC
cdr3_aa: CASSTPKSSYNEQFF

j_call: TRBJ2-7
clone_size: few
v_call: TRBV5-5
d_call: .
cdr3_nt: TGTGCCAGCAGCCCGGGTCACGAGCAGTACTTC
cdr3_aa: CASSPGHEQYF

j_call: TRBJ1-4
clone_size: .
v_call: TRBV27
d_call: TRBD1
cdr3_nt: TGTGCCAGCAGTTTTTACAGGGGGGGTGAAAAACTGTTTTTT
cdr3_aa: CASSFYRGGEKLFF

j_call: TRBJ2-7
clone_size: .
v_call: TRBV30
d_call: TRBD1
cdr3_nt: TGTGCCTGGAAGTCAGGGGGCTACGAGCAGTACTTC
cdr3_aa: CAWKSGGYEQYF

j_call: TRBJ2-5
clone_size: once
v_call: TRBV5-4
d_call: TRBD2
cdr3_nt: TGTGCCAGCAGCTTACTAGCGGGAGGGTTAGAGACCCAGTACTTC
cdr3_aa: CASSLLAGGLETQYF

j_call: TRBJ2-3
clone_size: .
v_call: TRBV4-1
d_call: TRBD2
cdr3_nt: TGCGCCAGCAGTCGACTAGCGGGTTACCTTATCACAGATACGCAGTATTTT
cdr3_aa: CASSRLAGYLITDTQYF

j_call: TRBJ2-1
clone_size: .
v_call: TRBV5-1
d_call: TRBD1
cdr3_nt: TGCGCCAGCAGCTTGGCGACAGGGTTATACAATGAGCAGTTCTTC
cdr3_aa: CASSLATGLYNEQFF

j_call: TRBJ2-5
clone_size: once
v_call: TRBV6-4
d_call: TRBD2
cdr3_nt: TGTGCCAGCAGTGCCGGGACTAGCGGCCAAGAGACCCAGTACTTC
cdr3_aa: CASSAGTSGQETQYF

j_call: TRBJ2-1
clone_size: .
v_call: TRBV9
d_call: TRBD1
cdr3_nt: TGTGCCAGCAGCGTAAACCCGGACAGGGGCAATGAGCAGTTCTTC
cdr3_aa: CASSVNPDRGNEQFF

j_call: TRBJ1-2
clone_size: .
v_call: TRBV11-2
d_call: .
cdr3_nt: TGTGCCAGCAGCTTAGGGGCAGCCTATGGCTACACCTTC
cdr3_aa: CASSLGAAYGYTF

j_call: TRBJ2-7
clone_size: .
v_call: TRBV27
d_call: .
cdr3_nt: TGTGCCAGCACCCCGCGGCGAACCCCAGAGGGCCGGTACTTC
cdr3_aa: CASTPRRTPEGRYF

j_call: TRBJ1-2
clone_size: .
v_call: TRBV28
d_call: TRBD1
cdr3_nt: TGTGCCAGCAGGGGACAGAGTGGCTACACCTTC
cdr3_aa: CASRGQSGYTF

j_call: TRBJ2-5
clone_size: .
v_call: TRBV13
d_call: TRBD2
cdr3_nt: TGTGCCAGCAGCTTTCGGGGGGACCAAGAGACCCAGTACTTC
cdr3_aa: CASSFRGDQETQYF

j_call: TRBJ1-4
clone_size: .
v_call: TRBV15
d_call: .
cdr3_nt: TGTGCCACCAGCAGAATCGGGGGGCGGCTGTTTTTT
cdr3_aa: CATSRIGGRLFF

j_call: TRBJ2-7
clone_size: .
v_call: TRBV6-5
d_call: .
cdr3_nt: TGTGCCAGCAGTTACTCTCAACAGGGTACCTACGAGCAGTACTTC
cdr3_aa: CASSYSQQGTYEQYF

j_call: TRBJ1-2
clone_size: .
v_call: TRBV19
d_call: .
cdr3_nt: TGTGCCAGTAGTAGGCCCACCGGGCAGGGGTCTAACTATGGCTACACCTTC
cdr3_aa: CASSRPTGQGSNYGYTF

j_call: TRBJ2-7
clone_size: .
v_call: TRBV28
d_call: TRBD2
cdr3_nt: TGTGCCAGCAGTTCAGTAGCGGGAGGACAGTACTTC
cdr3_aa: CASSSVAGGQYF

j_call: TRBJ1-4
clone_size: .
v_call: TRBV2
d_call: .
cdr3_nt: TGTGCCAGCAGTGAAACTCCAGGGGCGCATGAAAAACTGTTTTTT
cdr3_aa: CASSETPGAHEKLFF

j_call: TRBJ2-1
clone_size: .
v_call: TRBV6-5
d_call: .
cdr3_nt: TGTGCCAGCAGTTACGGCAGGGCTTATTACAATGAGCAGTTCTTC
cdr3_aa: CASSYGRAYYNEQFF

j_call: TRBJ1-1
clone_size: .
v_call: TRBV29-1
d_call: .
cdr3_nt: TGCAGCGTTGTAGGTCGTACAGGTGAGTCGGCTTTCTTT
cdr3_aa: CSVVGRTGESAFF

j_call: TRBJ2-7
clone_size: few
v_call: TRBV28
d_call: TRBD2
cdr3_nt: TGTGCCAGCGGGGAAAAGCGGGAGGTTGCCGCCGAGCAGTACTTC
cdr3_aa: CASGEKREVAAEQYF

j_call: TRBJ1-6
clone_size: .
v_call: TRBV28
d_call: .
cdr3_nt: TGTGCCAGCAGTTCCCAGGGAAGGGACTATAATTCACCCCTCCACTTT
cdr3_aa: CASSSQGRDYNSPLHF

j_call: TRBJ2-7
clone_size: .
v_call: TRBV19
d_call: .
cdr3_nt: TGTGCCAGTAGTGTCGGGGTTGGACCGGCCTACGAGCAGTACTTC
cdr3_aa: CASSVGVGPAYEQYF

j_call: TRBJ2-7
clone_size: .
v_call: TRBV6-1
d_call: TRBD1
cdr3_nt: TGTGCCAGCAGTGACTGGGACAGTCCCTACGAGCAGTACTTC
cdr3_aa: CASSDWDSPYEQYF

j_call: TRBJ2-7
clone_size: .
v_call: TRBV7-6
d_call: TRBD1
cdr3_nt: TGTGCCAGCAGCTTAGGACAGGGCGGACCCTACGAGCAGTACTTC
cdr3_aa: CASSLGQGGPYEQYF

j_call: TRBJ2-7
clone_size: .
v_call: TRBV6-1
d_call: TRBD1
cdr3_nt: TGTGCCAGCAGTGAAATGGGGACAGGGTCCTACGAGCAGTACTTC
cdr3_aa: CASSEMGTGSYEQYF

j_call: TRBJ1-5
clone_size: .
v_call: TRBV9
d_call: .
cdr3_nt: TGTGCCAGCAGCTTAACAGATAGCAATCAGCCCCAGCATTTT
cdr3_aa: CASSLTDSNQPQHF

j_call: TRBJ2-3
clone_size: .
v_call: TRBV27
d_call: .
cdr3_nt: TGTGCCAGCAGTTTATCCCAGCGGTTCCCCACAGATACGCAGTATTTT
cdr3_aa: CASSLSQRFPTDTQYF

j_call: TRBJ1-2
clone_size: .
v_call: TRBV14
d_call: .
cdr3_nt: TGTGCCAGCAGCCAAGACAGGACAGCCTATGGCTACACCTTC
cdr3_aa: CASSQDRTAYGYTF

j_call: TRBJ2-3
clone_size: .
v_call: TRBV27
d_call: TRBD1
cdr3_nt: TGTGCCAGCAGTTTTTCCGACAGGGATTGGAGCACAGATACGCAGTATTTT
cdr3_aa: CASSFSDRDWSTDTQYF

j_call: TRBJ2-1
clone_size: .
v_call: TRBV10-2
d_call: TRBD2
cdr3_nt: TGCGCCAGCACTGTCTCCATTAGCGGGGGGGGCTGGGATGAGCAGTTCTTC
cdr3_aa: CASTVSISGGGWDEQFF

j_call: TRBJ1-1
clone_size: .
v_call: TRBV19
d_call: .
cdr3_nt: TGTGCCAGTAGCAAGACAGAAGTGAACACTGAAGCTTTCTTT
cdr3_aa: CASSKTEVNTEAFF

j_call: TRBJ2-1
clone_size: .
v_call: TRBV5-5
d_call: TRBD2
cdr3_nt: TGTGCCAGCAGCCTCCGAACACTAGGGGGACTAGCGGGAGTCAATGAGCAGTTCTTC
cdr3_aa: CASSLRTLGGLAGVNEQFF

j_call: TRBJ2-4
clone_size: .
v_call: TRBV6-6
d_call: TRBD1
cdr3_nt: TGTGCCAGCAGCCCCTTTTTGGACAGGGCCAAAAACAGTCAGTACTTC
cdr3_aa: CASSPFLDRAKNSQYF

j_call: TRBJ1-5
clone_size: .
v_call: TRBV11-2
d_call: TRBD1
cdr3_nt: TGTGCCAGCAGCTTAGTACGTTCCCTCAGGACAGGAGGACAGCCCCAGCATTTT
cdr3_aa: CASSLVRSLRTGGQPQHF

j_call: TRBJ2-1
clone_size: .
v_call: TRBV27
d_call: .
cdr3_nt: TGTGCCAGCAGTTACTGGAATGAGCAGTTCTTC
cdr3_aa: CASSYWNEQFF

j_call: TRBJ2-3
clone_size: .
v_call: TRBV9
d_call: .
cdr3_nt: TGTGCCAGCAGGGACAGCAGCACAGATACGCAGTATTTT
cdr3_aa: CASRDSSTDTQYF

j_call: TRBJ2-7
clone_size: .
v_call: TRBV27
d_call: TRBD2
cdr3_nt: TGTGCCAGCAGAGAGGGACTAGCGGGACCAAGCTCCTACGAGCAGTACTTC
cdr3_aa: CASREGLAGPSSYEQYF

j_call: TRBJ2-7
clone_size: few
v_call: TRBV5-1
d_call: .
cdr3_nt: TGCGCCAGCAGCTTGGTGGCGAGTTCCGGGTACGAGCAGTACTTC
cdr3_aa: CASSLVASSGYEQYF

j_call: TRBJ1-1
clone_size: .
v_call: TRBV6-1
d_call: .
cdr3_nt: TGTGCCAGCAGGGGGGGACCGAGCGCGGAAGCTTTCTTT
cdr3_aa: CASRGGPSAEAFF

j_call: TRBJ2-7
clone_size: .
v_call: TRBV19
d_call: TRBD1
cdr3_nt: TGTGCCAGTAGCCGGGGGACAGGGGTCTACGAGCAGTACTTC
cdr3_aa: CASSRGTGVYEQYF

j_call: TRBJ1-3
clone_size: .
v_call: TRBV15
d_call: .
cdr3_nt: TGTGCCACCAGCAGAGATAAGGGGCTTGGAAACACCATATATTTT
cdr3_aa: CATSRDKGLGNTIYF

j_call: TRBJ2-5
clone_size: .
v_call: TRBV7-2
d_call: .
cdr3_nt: TGTGCCAGCAGCCTTTCACAAGAACCTCAAGAGACCCAGTACTTC
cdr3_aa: CASSLSQEPQETQYF

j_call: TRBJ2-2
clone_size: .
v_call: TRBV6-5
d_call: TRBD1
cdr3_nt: TGTGCCAGCTTCATGGGACAGACTAACACCGGGGAGCTGTTTTTT
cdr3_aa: CASFMGQTNTGELFF

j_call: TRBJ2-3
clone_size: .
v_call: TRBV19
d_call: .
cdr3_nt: TGTGCCAGTATAGATAGGGGAACAGATACGCAGTATTTT
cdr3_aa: CASIDRGTDTQYF

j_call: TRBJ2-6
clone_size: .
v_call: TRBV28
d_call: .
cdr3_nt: TGTGCCAGCAGACCCCTCAGGGGCTCTGGGGCCAACGTCCTGACTTTC
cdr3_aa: CASRPLRGSGANVLTF